The rows below give T cell receptor beta chains drawn from one sample of a study of response to subunit inactivated influenza vaccine. TCRdb passed the RT-PCR reads through MiXCR, listing each CDR3 protein once. Counted here are about 800,000 distinct CDR3 sequences, around 21% occurring once; the ten biggest clones make up about 9.4%. Source: PBMCs from blood, taken around 5 days after vaccination. All receptors come from a man between 50 and 59 years old who received an inactivated influenza vaccine. Each CDR3 is given with its conserved first and last residue. Fields, in order: clone size, V gene, CDR3 protein. Not every row has a clone size; where given, it reads once, few, many or a size class.

-,TRBV3-1,CASSQGWGSGANVLTF
-,TRBV7-8,CASRSKGQGYSPLHF
few,TRBV15,CATSRPQSGSRTGYTF
-,TRBV12-3/TRBV12-4,CASSLRGGGQETQYF
many,TRBV7-2,CASSYGLTTDTQYF
-,TRBV20-1,CSAAGARGTSTDTQYF
-,TRBV28,CASSHDGLAGDPRSYEQYF
-,TRBV5-1,CASSAGTGVAGELFF
few,TRBV28,CASSFTGGGAEQFF
-,TRBV12-3/TRBV12-4,CASYLGQGSGYTF
-,TRBV4-2,CASSQEATGWPGGAFF
few,TRBV9,CASSPRTSGKSIEQFF
-,TRBV6-1,CASNSGPRPNEQYF
-,TRBV29-1,CSVEGRAWDTQYF
few,TRBV15,CATSSHRLGYTF
many,TRBV12-3/TRBV12-4,CASSLEGMNTEAFF
few,TRBV6-5,CASSYLDRPYGYTF
many,TRBV2,CASRDRAYYEQYF